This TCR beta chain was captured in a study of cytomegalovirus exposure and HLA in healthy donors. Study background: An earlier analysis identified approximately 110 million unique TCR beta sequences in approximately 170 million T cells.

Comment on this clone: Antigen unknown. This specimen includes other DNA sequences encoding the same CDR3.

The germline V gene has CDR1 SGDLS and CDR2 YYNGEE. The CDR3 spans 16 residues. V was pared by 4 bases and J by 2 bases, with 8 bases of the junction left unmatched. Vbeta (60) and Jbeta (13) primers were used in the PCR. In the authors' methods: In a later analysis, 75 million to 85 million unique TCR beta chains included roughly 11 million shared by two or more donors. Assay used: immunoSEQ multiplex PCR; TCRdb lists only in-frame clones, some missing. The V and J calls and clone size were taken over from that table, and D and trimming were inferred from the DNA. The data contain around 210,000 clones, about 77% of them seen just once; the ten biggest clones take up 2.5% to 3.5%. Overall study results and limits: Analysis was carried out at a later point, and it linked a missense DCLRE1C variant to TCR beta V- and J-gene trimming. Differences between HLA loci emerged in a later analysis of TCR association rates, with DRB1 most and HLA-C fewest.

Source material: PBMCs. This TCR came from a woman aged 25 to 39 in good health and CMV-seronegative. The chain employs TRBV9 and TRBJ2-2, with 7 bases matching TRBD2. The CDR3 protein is CASSQRDSRNTGELFF. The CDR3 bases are TGTGCCAGCAGCCAGCGGGACTCTCGCAACACCGGGGAGCTGTTTTTT.